Below are 24 T cell receptor beta chains sequenced from a single sample in a study of T cell changes during pregnancy in multiple sclerosis. The table came from immunoSEQ multiplex PCR; TCRdb's copy has only in-frame clones and leaves some out. The sample gives over 45,000 clones, around 90% of which show up once; about 1.8% is in the top ten. The sequences come from peripheral blood, collected in the first trimester of pregnancy. The receptors derive from a female donor with multiple sclerosis, enrolled in a pregnancy study.

CDR3 sequence reads: CASSKAPLDRTRDTQYF. The CDR3 DNA sequence: TGTGCCAGCAGTAAGGCCCCTCTGGACAGGACGAGAGATACGCAGTATTTT. This sequence joins TRBV27 and TRBJ2-3, with 7 bases matching TRBD1. CDR1 MNHEY and CDR2 SMNVEV come from the germline V gene (reference sequence). The CDR3 is 17 amino acids. V dropped 5 bases and J dropped 5; count of bases not matched to a gene: 16.

The chain uses TRBV19 and TRBJ1-5; D may be TRBD1 (6 bases). The CDR3 covers 16 residues. Trimming took off 5 bases at V and 1 base at J, with 15 bases between the two ends. Germline V lookup: CDR1 LNHDA, CDR2 SQIVND (reference sequence). The CDR3 loop is CASSPLQGSSNQPQHF. The CDR3 region has the DNA TGTGCCAGTAGTCCTCTTCAGGGGTCGAGCAATCAGCCCCAGCATTTT.

The table lists this clone with a count of one. The chain is built from TRBV4-3 and TRBJ2-6; D remains ambiguous. Trimming cost V 0 bases and J 0 bases, with 6 bases left between them. Per the germline V gene, CDR1 is LGHNA and CDR2 is YSLEER. The CDR3 consists of 16 residues. The CDR3 nucleotides read TGCGCCAGCAGCCAAGATACCAGCTCTGGGGCCAACGTCCTGACTTTC. This sequence encodes CASSQDTSSGANVLTF.

The V call is TRBV19, the J call TRBJ1-2, with D perhaps TRBD1 (5 bases). The CDR3 runs to 11 residues. Trimming took off 9 bases at V and 2 bases at J, with 7 bases between the two ends. Germline V CDR1 and CDR2: LNHDA, SQIVND (reference sequence). The CDR3 DNA follows: TGTGCCAGATACAGGAACTATGGCTACACCTTC. As protein: CARYRNYGYTF.

The rearrangement uses TRBV4-3 and TRBJ2-5; 7 nucleotides match TRBD2. Germline V gene lookup returns CDR1 LGHNA and CDR2 YSLEER. CDR3 length: 16 residues. V shed 4 bases and J 1 base; nucleotides not matched to a gene: 9. The CDR3 sequence is CASSPSLGGIQETQYF. CDR3 DNA sequence: TGCGCCAGCAGCCCCTCGCTGGGGGGGATCCAAGAGACCCAGTACTTC.

This clone was seen a handful of times. Other DNA variants within this sample encode the same CDR3. This sequence joins TRBV2 and TRBJ1-5; the match to TRBD1 covers 9 bases. Germline V gene sequence: CDR1 SNHLY, CDR2 FYNNEI. This CDR3 has 13 residues. V lost 6 bases, J lost 6 bases, and 3 bases stayed unmatched. The CDR3 spells CASRGQGGQPQHF. The CDR3 coding sequence is TGTGCCAGCAGGGGACAGGGTGGTCAGCCCCAGCATTTT. Drawing the rest from reference TRBV2 and TRBJ1-5, the complete variable domain is EPEVTQTPSHQVTQMGQEVILRCVPISNHLYFYWYRQILGQKVEFLVSFYNNEISEKSEIFDDQFSVERPDGSNFTLKIRSTKLEDSAMYFCASRGQGGQPQHFGDGTRLSIL.

The DNA for the CDR3 is TGTGCCAGCAGCCTAGCCGGGACAGGGCGCACTGAAGCTTTCTTT. It encodes CASSLAGTGRTEAFF. The chain recombines TRBV5-4 with TRBJ1-1; 9 nucleotides agree with TRBD1. CDR1 and CDR2 (germline): SGHNT, YYREEE (reference sequence). The CDR3 is 15 amino acids. V trimming: 4 bases; J trimming: 4 bases; junction bases outside the gene matches: 8. Full variable domain (rest looked up from reference TRBV5-4 and TRBJ1-1): ETGVTQSPTHLIKTRGQQVTLRCSSQSGHNTVSWYQQALGQGPQFIFQYYREEENGRGNFPPRFSGLQFPNYSSELNVNALELDDSALYLCASSLAGTGRTEAFFGQGTRLTVV.

The CDR3 coding sequence is TGTGCCAGCAGCTCGGGGGGTGCGTATACTGAAGCTTTCTTT. Translated, it gives CASSSGGAYTEAFF. The J gene is TRBJ1-1, the V gene TRBV5-4; D possibly corresponds to TRBD1 (5 bases). The germline CDR1 and CDR2 sequences are SGHNT and YYREEE (reference sequence). The ends were cut back, 3 bases at V and 5 bases at J, with 14 bases in the middle. The CDR3 covers 14 residues.

The chain uses TRBV19 and TRBJ1-5; a weak D match, TRBD1 (5 bases). The CDR3 contains 16 residues. V dropped 4 bases and J dropped 0 bases, with 13 bases sitting between them. Germline V gene data show CDR1 as LNHDA and CDR2 as SQIVND (reference sequence). CDR3 amino acids: CASSTRTLYSNQPQHF. CDR3 sequence (DNA): TGTGCCAGTAGTACACGGACACTTTATAGCAATCAGCCCCAGCATTTT.

This chain joins TRBV2 and TRBJ1-1; D might be TRBD1 (5 bases). Trimming left V 6 bases short and J 4 bases short, with 9 bases between. Per the germline V gene, CDR1 is SNHLY and CDR2 is FYNNEI. This CDR3 comprises 12 residues. CDR3 sequence reads: CASSAGPTEAFF. The CDR3 bases are TGTGCCAGCAGCGCAGGGCCCACTGAAGCTTTCTTT.

The V gene is TRBV10-3, the J gene TRBJ1-2; 8 bases map to TRBD1. V was clipped by 4 bases and J by 3 bases; unmatched bases: 4. The CDR3 sequence is 14 residues long. CDR1 is ENHRY and CDR2 is SYGVKD in the germline V gene. The CDR3 protein is CAISGQDRDYGYTF. In nucleotides, the CDR3 is TGTGCCATCAGTGGCCAGGACAGGGACTATGGCTACACCTTC.

This sequence joins TRBV27 and TRBJ2-7; the match to TRBD2 covers 16 bases. The germline CDR1 and CDR2 sequences are MNHEY and SMNVEV (reference sequence). V lost 5 bases, J lost 2 bases, and 6 bases stayed unmatched. The CDR3 has 17 amino acids. In nucleotides, the CDR3 is TGTGCCAGCAGTCGCCCGGGACTAGCGGGGGGGGCCTACGAGCAGTACTTC. It is translated as CASSRPGLAGGAYEQYF.

This clone turned up a few times. V is TRBV19 and J is TRBJ2-2; 7 positions agree with TRBD2. V shed 9 bases and J 4 bases; nucleotides not matched to a gene: 14. Germline CDR1 reads LNHDA; CDR2 reads SQIVND (reference sequence). This CDR3 contains 16 residues. CDR3: CASDARWGGVTGELFF. CDR3 DNA: TGTGCCAGCGATGCGAGGTGGGGGGGGGTCACCGGGGAGCTGTTTTTT.

The chain couples TRBV7-2 to TRBJ2-1, with no clear D. The CDR3 loop spans 11 amino acids. Germline V CDR1 and CDR2: SGHTA, FQGNSA. Trimming took 4 bases from V and 10 from J, leaving 8 bases between them. The CDR3 DNA reads TGTGCCAGCAGCTCCTACGGGGAGCAGTTCTTC. Encoded protein: CASSSYGEQFF.

J is TRBJ2-7 and V is TRBV7-2; 9 bases align to TRBD1. From germline, CDR1 is SGHTA and CDR2 FQGNSA. Unmatched junction bases numbered 8, after V lost 5 bases and J lost 3 bases. The CDR3 spans 15 residues. CDR3 DNA: TGTGCCAGCAGCCCTCAGACAGGGGGTTTCTACGAGCAGTACTTC. Translation: CASSPQTGGFYEQYF.

This chain uses TRBV5-5 with TRBJ2-5; 10 bases line up with TRBD2. The CDR3 has 18 amino acids. J was trimmed by 5 bases and V by 0 bases; bases with no gene match: 13. The germline gives CDR1 SGHKS, CDR2 YYEKEE (reference sequence). CDR3 DNA: TGTGCCAGCAGCTTGGCTGGAGCGGGGGGGCCGATTACGGAGACCCAGTACTTC. Its translation is CASSLAGAGGPITETQYF.

This clone was observed a single time. The V call is TRBV28, the J call TRBJ1-1; D might be TRBD1 (5 bases). CDR1 and CDR2 (germline): MDHEN, SYDVKM. This CDR3 contains 17 residues. V lost 4 bases and J 1 base, leaving 19 bases between the germline ends. The CDR3 sequence: CASSSVTLERGNTEAFF. CDR3 sequence (DNA): TGTGCCAGCAGTTCTGTCACCCTCGAAAGGGGGAACACTGAAGCTTTCTTT.

The V gene is TRBV2, the J gene TRBJ1-5; no clear D. Trimming took off 4 bases at V and 3 bases at J, with 7 bases between the two ends. The CDR3 runs to 13 residues. CDR1 and CDR2 (germline): SNHLY, FYNNEI. The CDR3 sequence: CASSAGYNQPQHF. The CDR3 DNA follows: TGTGCCAGCAGTGCCGGGTACAATCAGCCCCAGCATTTT.

V is TRBV6-1 and J is TRBJ2-3, with 8 bases identical to TRBD2. CDR3 length: 15 residues. Trimming cost V 2 bases and J 1 base; bases outside gene matches: 2. Germline CDR1 MNHNS, CDR2 SASEGT. The CDR3 DNA reads as TGTGCCAGCAGTGAACAAGCGGGGGGCACAGATACGCAGTATTTT. Protein sequence: CASSEQAGGTDTQYF.

The rearrangement joins TRBV6-5 to TRBJ1-1; D is perhaps TRBD1 (6 bases). From germline, CDR1 is MNHEY and CDR2 SVGAGI. The CDR3 runs 13 residues. V dropped 8 bases and J dropped 1 base, with 11 bases sitting between them. The CDR3 DNA reads TGTGCCAGCCGACAGACAGGGAACACTGAAGCTTTCTTT. Protein sequence: CASRQTGNTEAFF.

The rearrangement joins TRBV27 to TRBJ2-7; 10 positions match TRBD1. This CDR3 comprises 13 residues. Germline loops: CDR1 MNHEY, CDR2 SMNVEV (reference sequence). V gave up 5 bases and J gave up 7 bases; unmatched junction bases: 5. CDR3: CASSPRTGGEQYF. CDR3 bases: TGTGCCAGCAGTCCCCGGACAGGGGGGGAGCAGTACTTC.

The chain couples TRBV2 to TRBJ2-1, with 7 bases fitting TRBD1. Per the germline V gene, CDR1 is SNHLY and CDR2 is FYNNEI. This CDR3 contains 15 residues. The junction had 5 bases not matched to a gene; V was cut back by 5 bases and J by 1 base. The DNA for the CDR3 is TGTGCCAGCAGTCCCTTACAGGGGTCCTACAATGAGCAGTTCTTC. The encoded protein is CASSPLQGSYNEQFF.

The V call is TRBV9, the J call TRBJ1-2; 9 nucleotides match TRBD1. V was pared by 4 bases and J by 6 bases, with 10 bases of the junction left unmatched. The CDR3 is 15 residues long. Looked up from germline, CDR1 is SGDLS and CDR2 is YYNGEE. The CDR3 DNA follows: TGTGCCAGCAGCATCCGAACAGGGGGCGCCGATGGCTACACCTTC. The encoded protein is CASSIRTGGADGYTF.

The chain recombines TRBV6-4 with TRBJ2-2, with a possible D match to TRBD2 (6 bases). Germline CDR1 is MRHNA and CDR2 is SNTAGT. The CDR3 contains 13 residues. V was pared by 0 bases and J by 7 bases, with 6 bases between. The CDR3 region has the DNA TGTGCCAGCAGTGACTCGGAGGGCGGGGAGCTGTTTTTT. Translation gives CASSDSEGGELFF.